The 31 T cell receptor beta chains presented below share a single source sample, sequenced in a study of control samples from healthy donors and cancer patients. Repertoires were generated with immunoSEQ multiplex PCR, while TCRdb's copy carries only in-frame clones and drops some. This sample has about 89,000 clones, with more than 70% found just once. Sample: blood. These receptors came from a woman between 40 and 55 years old in good health.

This chain connects TRBV4-3 to TRBJ1-2; tentatively, D is TRBD1 (5 bases). The CDR3 runs 16 residues. Germline V CDR1 and CDR2: LGHNA, YSLEER. Between the trimmed V and J ends, which lost 2 bases and 4 bases, there was a span of 17 bases. The CDR3 spells CASSQLQADESYGYTF. In DNA form, the CDR3 reads TGCGCCAGCAGCCAACTACAGGCGGACGAATCCTATGGCTACACCTTC.

J is TRBJ2-5 and V is TRBV6-2 or TRBV6-3; tentative D call: TRBD1 (6 bases). The CDR3 is made up of 17 amino acids. Looked up from germline, CDR1 is MNHEY and CDR2 is SVGEGT. V lost 4 bases and J lost 4, with 22 bases in between. The CDR3 here is CASSSGVQGSGRETQYF. DNA of the CDR3: TGTGCCAGCAGTTCCGGAGTACAGGGTTCCGGCAGAGAGACCCAGTACTTC.

The chain couples TRBV19 to TRBJ2-7; either TRBD1 or TRBD2 may fit D (6 bases each). The CDR3 has 16 amino acids. Germline CDR1 reads LNHDA; CDR2 reads SQIVND (reference sequence). The V gene lost 3 bases and the J gene lost 0 bases, with 15 bases spanning the gap. CDR3 in amino acids: CASSIKGGGLSYEQYF. In DNA, the CDR3 is TGTGCCAGTAGTATTAAGGGGGGCGGGCTCTCCTACGAGCAGTACTTC. Filled out from reference TRBV19 and TRBJ2-7, the complete variable domain reads DGGITQSPKYLFRKEGQNVTLSCEQNLNHDAMYWYRQDPGQGLRLIYYSQIVNDFQKGDIAEGYSVSREKKESFPLTVTSAQKNPTAFYLCASSIKGGGLSYEQYFGPGTRLTVT.

The chain couples TRBV6-5 to TRBJ2-7; D possibly uses TRBD1 or TRBD2 (5 bases each). The CDR3 consists of 15 residues. From germline, CDR1 is MNHEY and CDR2 SVGAGI. V lost 6 bases, J lost 5 bases, and 20 bases lay in between. The CDR3 DNA reads as TGTGCCAGCAGGAGGGCCGGGGCAGGGAAGGACGAGCAGTACTTC. It codes for CASRRAGAGKDEQYF.

The rearrangement joins TRBV5-6 to TRBJ2-1; 9 nucleotides agree with TRBD1. The V gene end was trimmed by 4 bases and the J gene end by 4 bases; junction bases not matched to a gene: 9. This CDR3 contains 16 residues. The germline V gene has CDR1 SGHDT and CDR2 YYEEEE. The CDR3 DNA sequence: TGTGCCAGCAGCGAGGGACAGGGCTCGATTTACAATGAGCAGTTCTTC. Protein sequence: CASSEGQGSIYNEQFF. The full variable domain, completed using reference TRBV5-6 and TRBJ2-1, is DAGVTQSPTHLIKTRGQQVTLRCSPKSGHDTVSWYQQALGQGPQFIFQYYEEEERQRGNFPDRFSGHQFPNYSSELNVNALLLGDSALYLCASSEGQGSIYNEQFFGPGTRLTVL.

The chain uses TRBV29-1 and TRBJ1-1, with unresolved D. Per germline, CDR1 SQVTM and CDR2 ANQGSEA. The CDR3 is made up of 12 amino acids. V dropped 4 bases and J dropped 10 bases, with 16 bases sitting between them. In DNA, the CDR3 is TGCAGCGTTGGAATGGGGAAGGCTGCAGCTTTCTTT. Amino acid sequence: CSVGMGKAAAFF.

The chain employs TRBV5-1 and TRBJ1-1, with TRBD1 matching 8 bases. The CDR3 is made up of 15 amino acids. The germline CDR1 and CDR2 sequences are SGHRS and YFSETQ. V lost 4 bases to trimming and J lost 1 base; unmatched junction nucleotides: 6. CDR3 protein: CASSPWTGRNTEAFF. The CDR3 nucleotides read TGCGCCAGCAGCCCCTGGACAGGGAGGAACACTGAAGCTTTCTTT.

The gene calls are TRBV28 and TRBJ1-5; D ambiguous. The CDR3 extends over 15 amino acids. The germline gives CDR1 MDHEN, CDR2 SYDVKM. The V and J ends lost 10 bases and 4 bases respectively, with 20 bases between them. The CDR3: CATSGSRSLNQPQHF. In nucleotides, the CDR3 is TGTGCCACCTCTGGGTCCCGGAGCCTAAATCAGCCCCAGCATTTT.

The chain carries TRBV7-2 and TRBJ2-5, with TRBD2 matching 13 bases. Germline CDR1 and CDR2: SGHTA and FQGNSA. The trim removed 5 bases at V and 5 bases at J, leaving 2 bases unmatched. This CDR3 contains 14 residues. CDR3 DNA sequence: TGTGCCAGCAGCCCGGGACTAGCGGGGGAGACCCAGTACTTC. Amino acid sequence: CASSPGLAGETQYF.

V and J are TRBV5-1 and TRBJ2-4; 7 bases map to TRBD1. The length of the CDR3 is 21 residues. Germline values: CDR1 SGHRS, CDR2 YFSETQ. Trimming cost V 4 bases and J 1 base; bases outside gene matches: 23. In DNA, the CDR3 is TGCGCCAGCAGCCCACCCGAGACAGGGTTTGTTATTATGAGGGCCAAAAACATTCAGTACTTC. This gives the protein CASSPPETGFVIMRAKNIQYF.

The gene calls are TRBV4-1 and TRBJ1-2; tentatively, D is TRBD1 (5 bases). The V end was cut by 0 bases, the J end by 1 base, with 15 bases between. CDR3 length equals 17 residues. Germline CDR1 is MGHRA and CDR2 is YSYEKL. CDR3 in DNA: TGCGCCAGCAGCCAAGACAGGGCAGGGACCATTAACTATGGCTACACCTTC. This gives the protein CASSQDRAGTINYGYTF.

CDR3 coding DNA: TGTGCCAGCAGTCCCCGCAGGCAAAACTATGGCTACACCTTC. It codes for CASSPRRQNYGYTF. The chain recombines TRBV27 with TRBJ1-2; no clear D gene. Trimming stripped 5 bases from V and 2 bases from J, with 12 bases between. CDR1 is MNHEY and CDR2 is SMNVEV in the germline V gene (reference sequence). The CDR3 is 14 amino acids.

The chain combines TRBV3-1 (or the pseudogene TRBV3-2) with TRBJ2-3; 7 nucleotides match TRBD2. In germline, CDR1 is LGHDT, CDR2 YNNKEL (reference sequence). V lost 5 bases to trimming and J lost 0 bases; unmatched junction nucleotides: 8. The CDR3 runs 16 residues. The CDR3 reads CASSTRTSASTDTQYF. The CDR3 DNA reads TGTGCCAGCAGCACCCGGACTAGTGCTAGCACAGATACGCAGTATTTT.

J is TRBJ2-7 and V is TRBV7-2; 7 positions agree with TRBD1. V was clipped by 5 bases and J by 3 bases; unmatched bases: 10. The CDR3 spans 15 residues. Germline assignment: CDR1 SGHTA and CDR2 FQGNSA. CDR3 bases: TGTGCCAGCAGCCGCGACAGGGCAGGAGTCTACGAGCAGTACTTC. Translation: CASSRDRAGVYEQYF.

This chain links TRBV5-5 with TRBJ2-7; 7 nucleotides line up with TRBD1. The V segment lost 7 bases and the J segment 2 bases; nucleotides outside the gene matches: 9. Germline lookup yields CDR1 SGHKS and CDR2 YYEKEE (reference sequence). There are 14 residues in the CDR3. CDR3 region: CASDNRQGTYEQYF. The CDR3 nucleotides are TGTGCCAGCGACAACAGACAGGGCACCTACGAGCAGTACTTC. The full variable domain, in which reference TRBV5-5 and TRBJ2-7 provide the parts outside the CDR3, is DAGVTQSPTHLIKTRGQQVTLRCSPISGHKSVSWYQQVLGQGPQFIFQYYEKEERGRGNFPDRFSARQFPNYSSELNVNALLLGDSALYLCASDNRQGTYEQYFGPGTRLTVT.

This chain connects TRBV6-2 or TRBV6-3 to TRBJ1-5, with TRBD1 as a possible D gene (6 bases). CDR1 is MNHEY and CDR2 is SVGEGT in the germline V gene. Trimming took 5 bases from V and 7 from J, leaving 18 bases between them. The CDR3 is 15 amino acids. CDR3 DNA: TGTGCCAGCAGTCTCGGGGGGGCAGTATACCAGCCCCAGCATTTT. The encoded protein is CASSLGGAVYQPQHF.

Comment on this clone: A read error may account for a junction end that differs from germline. The chain is built from TRBV12-5 and TRBJ2-2; a weak D match, TRBD2 (5 bases). CDR1 is LGHNT, CDR2 FRNRAP, per germline. This CDR3 has 10 residues. This CDR3 is CASGFRGAVF. CDR3 in DNA: TGTGCTAGTGGTTTCCGGGGAGCTGTTTTT.

The chain has TRBV6-6 and TRBJ1-2; maybe TRBD1 (6 bases). The V end lost 8 bases, the J end lost 2 bases, and 18 bases lay between the germline ends. Germline-derived CDR1 and CDR2 are MNHNY and SVGAGI (reference sequence). This CDR3 has 15 residues. CDR3 in DNA: TGTGCCAGCCGGGGGGGGCATGTACGGAACTATGGCTACACCTTC. Translated, it gives CASRGGHVRNYGYTF.

J is TRBJ1-6 and V is TRBV6-2 or TRBV6-3, with TRBD1 as a possible D gene (6 bases). Trimming took 5 bases from V and 6 from J, leaving 14 bases between them. The CDR3 runs 15 residues. CDR1 and CDR2 from the germline V gene are MNHEY and SVGEGT. The chain's CDR3 is CASSTRTVGNSPLHF. CDR3 DNA sequence: TGTGCCAGCAGTACCCGGACAGTCGGTAATTCACCCCTCCACTTT.

This sequence joins TRBV19 and TRBJ1-1, with D possibly being TRBD1 (6 bases). Germline V CDR1 and CDR2: LNHDA, SQIVND (reference sequence). V was clipped by 10 bases and J by 0 bases, with 15 bases between them. The CDR3 spans 14 residues. DNA for the CDR3: TGTGCCACCTCAGACAGGCGCATGAACACTGAAGCTTTCTTT. Translating gives CATSDRRMNTEAFF.

V gene TRBV4-3 combines with J gene TRBJ2-1; the match to TRBD1 covers 7 bases. The trim removed 3 bases at V and 0 bases at J, leaving 8 bases unmatched. The germline V gene has CDR1 LGHNA and CDR2 YSLEER. The CDR3 runs 17 residues. CDR3 nucleotide sequence: TGCGCCAGCAGCCAGGATCCCCGGGACAGCTCCTACAATGAGCAGTTCTTC. Encoded protein: CASSQDPRDSSYNEQFF.

The chain couples TRBV12-3 or TRBV12-4 to TRBJ2-7, with 7 bases identical to TRBD1. The length of the CDR3 is 13 residues. The ends lost 6 bases at V and 4 bases at J; junction bases unmatched: 6. CDR3 residues: CASSTGQLYEQYF. In DNA form, the CDR3 reads TGTGCCAGCAGCACGGGACAGCTATACGAGCAGTACTTC.

The chain uses TRBV6-5 and TRBJ2-3; 10 positions match TRBD2. The germline V gene encodes CDR1 MNHEY and CDR2 SVGAGI. Trimming took 7 bases from V and 4 from J; bases not matched to a gene: 8. The CDR3 length is 15 residues. DNA of the CDR3: TGTGCCAGCAAGGGAGGGAGCGGGGGGGCAGATACGCAGTATTTT. Translating it yields CASKGGSGGADTQYF.

This chain connects TRBV29-1 to TRBJ2-1, with 7 bases that match TRBD2. With V trimmed by 3 bases and J by 8 bases, 7 bases remained unmatched. The CDR3 is made up of 13 amino acids. Germline V lookup: CDR1 SQVTM, CDR2 ANQGSEA. The CDR3 reads CSVETLRGDEQFF. CDR3 bases: TGCAGCGTTGAGACTCTTCGGGGGGATGAGCAGTTCTTC.

This clone was counted a single time. The gene calls are TRBV9 and TRBJ1-1, with 7 nucleotides matching TRBD1. The CDR3 runs 13 residues. After removal of 3 bases from V and 11 bases from J, the junction contained 10 bases not matched to a gene. CDR1 is SGDLS, CDR2 YYNGEE, per germline. CDR3 protein: CASSALTGSEAFF. In DNA form, the CDR3 reads TGTGCCAGCAGCGCCCTGACAGGGTCAGAGGCTTTCTTT. The variable domain in full, completed from reference TRBV9 and TRBJ1-1, reads DSGVTQTPKHLITATGQRVTLRCSPRSGDLSVYWYQQSLDQGLQFLIQYYNGEERAKGNILERFSAQQFPDLHSELNLSSLELGDSALYFCASSALTGSEAFFGQGTRLTVV.

The rearrangement uses TRBV6-5 and TRBJ2-7; perhaps TRBD1 as D (6 bases). The germline CDR1 and CDR2 sequences are MNHEY and SVGAGI. This CDR3 comprises 15 residues. V was trimmed by 2 bases and J by 2 bases, leaving 13 bases between them. CDR3: CASSYGTLSPYEQYF. The CDR3 DNA reads TGTGCCAGCAGTTACGGGACACTTAGTCCCTACGAGCAGTACTTC.

The rearrangement links TRBV30 to TRBJ1-1; D is undetermined. Looked up from germline, CDR1 is GTSNPN and CDR2 is SVGIG (reference sequence). Between the trimmed V and J ends, which lost 7 bases and 2 bases, there was a span of 8 bases. CDR3 size: 11 residues. In nucleotides, the CDR3 is TGTGCCTCCCGGGGTAACACTGAAGCTTTCTTT. This translates into CASRGNTEAFF.

The rearrangement joins TRBV30 to TRBJ1-2; the match to TRBD1 covers 7 bases. Germline V CDR1 and CDR2: GTSNPN, SVGIG (reference sequence). CDR3 length: 10 residues. Losses at the gene ends were 7 bases for V and 6 bases for J; bases not matched to a gene: 2. The CDR3 sequence is CAFDRDGYTF. DNA for the CDR3: TGTGCCTTCGACAGGGATGGCTACACCTTC.

This chain connects TRBV9 to TRBJ2-3, with D possibly matching TRBD2 (6 bases). CDR1 and CDR2 from the germline V gene are SGDLS and YYNGEE. Deletions cut 3 bases from V and 2 bases from J, with 16 bases between. The CDR3 loop spans 16 amino acids. CDR3 protein: CASSDVSGSPTDTQYF. As DNA, the CDR3 is TGTGCCAGCAGCGACGTTAGCGGTTCCCCCACAGATACGCAGTATTTT.

V is TRBV2 and J is TRBJ2-3; 9 nucleotides line up with TRBD2. The trim removed 10 bases at V and 8 bases at J, leaving 16 bases unmatched. The germline V gene encodes CDR1 SNHLY and CDR2 FYNNEI. The CDR3 runs to 15 residues. CDR3 in DNA: TGTGCCACCACCGAGGCGGGGGGGCCCCGCGGTACGCAGTATTTT. Translated, it gives CATTEAGGPRGTQYF. Full variable domain (missing parts from reference TRBV2 and TRBJ2-3): EPEVTQTPSHQVTQMGQEVILRCVPISNHLYFYWYRQILGQKVEFLVSFYNNEISEKSEIFDDQFSVERPDGSNFTLKIRSTKLEDSAMYFCATTEAGGPRGTQYFGPGTRLTVL.

The genes are TRBV12-3 or TRBV12-4 and TRBJ1-2; D uncertain. V lost 7 bases and J 8 bases, leaving 17 bases between the germline ends. The CDR3 consists of 13 residues. DNA of the CDR3: TGTGCCAGCACCCCAGACACCACGACAGGCTACACCTTC. It encodes CASTPDTTTGYTF.